Below, 25 T cell receptor beta chains from the same sample are listed, as sequenced in a study of identical twins. MiXCR, applied by TCRdb to the 5' RACE reads, yields one record per CDR3 protein. This sample has about 660,000 distinct CDR3 sequences, with around 8.6% found just once. These data were also reused for a study on yellow fever vaccine responses in identical twins.

Sequenced sample: PBMCs. These TCRs come from a woman aged 18-29 years in good health.

The J gene is TRBJ1-6, the V gene TRBV28; 9 bases are shared with TRBD1. CDR1 and CDR2 (germline): MDHEN, SYDVKM. This CDR3 is built from 16 residues. The V segment lost 3 bases and the J segment 8 bases; nucleotides outside the gene matches: 8. CDR3 residues: CASSFWGQGGDSPLHF. For the CDR3, the DNA is TGTGCCAGCAGTTTTTGGGGACAGGGAGGGGATTCACCCCTCCACTTT.

This clonotype was found a few times. This chain links TRBV6-1 with TRBJ1-1, with 7 bases identical to TRBD1. V dropped 5 bases and J dropped 3; count of bases not matched to a gene: 6. The CDR3 is 14 amino acids. Germline V lookup: CDR1 MNHNS, CDR2 SASEGT. CDR3 sequence (DNA): TGTGCCAGCAGTCGCATACAGGGGTACACTGAAGCTTTCTTT. Its translation: CASSRIQGYTEAFF.

This clonotype was seen more than once but under ten times. Here the CDR3 DNA reads TGTGCCACCAGTGATTTGCGAGACAGGACCGGGGAGCTGTTTTTT. Translation: CATSDLRDRTGELFF. The V gene is TRBV24-1, the J gene TRBJ2-2, with D possibly matching TRBD1 (6 bases). With 0 bases removed from V and 5 bases from J, the gap between germline ends came to 9 bases. The CDR3 runs 15 residues. The germline gives CDR1 KGHDR, CDR2 SFDVKD.

This clonotype has only a few counts. This rearrangement joins TRBV28 to TRBJ2-1, with TRBD1 matching over 8 bases. V lost 6 bases, J lost 9 bases, and 16 bases stayed unmatched. This CDR3 spans 16 amino acids. Germline CDR1 is MDHEN and CDR2 is SYDVKM. CDR3 nucleotide sequence: TGTGCCAGCAGCGCAAACCTCGGACAGGGTGAGGTTGAGCAGTTCTTC. It specifies CASSANLGQGEVEQFF.

The chain joins TRBV3-1 to TRBJ2-5; TRBD2 matches 8 bases. CDR1 is LGHDT and CDR2 is YNNKEL in the germline V gene (reference sequence). The CDR3 sequence is 15 residues long. The V and J ends lost 3 bases and 5 bases, in that order; junction bases with no gene match: 8. The CDR3 DNA sequence: TGTGCCAGCAGCCAGGATATACTAGCGGCGGAGACCCAGTACTTC. Amino acids: CASSQDILAAETQYF.

V usage is TRBV29-1 and J usage is TRBJ2-1; 7 bases match TRBD1. Germline V gene data show CDR1 as SQVTM and CDR2 as ANQGSEA. CDR3 length: 13 residues. Trimming took 7 bases from V and 3 from J; bases not matched to a gene: 6. This CDR3 is CSGKDRFYNEQFF. For the CDR3, the DNA is TGCAGCGGAAAGGACAGGTTCTACAATGAGCAGTTCTTC.

The J gene is TRBJ1-1, the V gene TRBV15; no definite D call. The germline V gene has CDR1 LNHNV and CDR2 YYDKDF (reference sequence). The CDR3 is made up of 14 amino acids. The V gene lost 0 bases and the J gene lost 6 bases, with 11 bases spanning the gap. The CDR3 DNA reads TGTGCCACCAGCAGAGATCGCGGTTCCGCTGAAGCTTTCTTT. Its protein product is CATSRDRGSAEAFF.

The V and J genes are TRBV7-9 and TRBJ2-7; TRBD1 matches at 10 bases. Germline V gene sequence: CDR1 SEHNR, CDR2 FQNEAQ (reference sequence). Trimming removed 5 bases from V and 5 bases from J; junction bases left unmatched: 9. This CDR3 spans 15 amino acids. CDR3 in DNA: TGTGCCAGCAGCCGGGGCACGGGGACAGGGGACGAGCAGTACTTC. This gives the protein CASSRGTGTGDEQYF.

The chain is built from TRBV5-5 and TRBJ2-7; 9 nucleotides agree with TRBD1. Germline CDR1 SGHKS, CDR2 YYEKEE (reference sequence). V shed 2 bases and J 13 bases; nucleotides not matched to a gene: 4. The CDR3 extends over 11 amino acids. The CDR3 spells CASSFSGQGYF. The CDR3 DNA follows: TGTGCCAGCAGCTTCTCGGGACAGGGATACTTC.

This clonotype showed up many times. The chain uses TRBV18 and TRBJ2-3; no firm D call. Trimming shortened V by 3 bases and J by 4 bases, and 8 bases separated the two germline ends. The germline CDR1 and CDR2 sequences are KGHSH and LQKENI. The CDR3 length is 13 residues. The CDR3 reads CASSPPTADTQYF. The CDR3 coding sequence is TGTGCCAGCTCACCCCCTACTGCAGATACGCAGTATTTT.

This clonotype was observed a few times. The genes are TRBV4-3 and TRBJ2-1; D is uncertain. From germline, CDR1 is LGHNA and CDR2 YSLEER. The CDR3 consists of 14 residues. V was trimmed by 1 base and J by 5 bases, leaving 9 bases between them. The CDR3 is CASSQVVTNNEQFF. In DNA form, the CDR3 reads TGCGCCAGCAGCCAAGTCGTAACGAACAATGAGCAGTTCTTC.

This clonotype was counted a few times. The CDR3: CASSAGRAGYEQYF. The DNA of the CDR3 is TGTGCCAGCAGTGCGGGCAGGGCGGGCTACGAGCAGTACTTC. V is TRBV3-1 and J is TRBJ2-7, with D perhaps being TRBD1 or TRBD2 (5 bases each). Germline lookup yields CDR1 LGHDT and CDR2 YNNKEL (reference sequence). This CDR3 is built from 14 residues. V lost 6 bases and J 3 bases, leaving 15 bases between the germline ends.

This clonotype appeared many times. V and J are TRBV3-1 and TRBJ2-1; the D is unclear. CDR1 is LGHDT and CDR2 is YNNKEL in the germline V gene (reference sequence). This CDR3 spans 12 amino acids. The V and J ends lost 1 base and 6 bases respectively, with 4 bases between them. Here the CDR3 reads CASSQGLNEQFF. The CDR3 DNA reads as TGTGCCAGCAGCCAAGGGCTCAATGAGCAGTTCTTC.

This clonotype was observed a few times. The chain recombines TRBV10-3 with TRBJ2-1; 13 bases match TRBD2. The CDR3 has 17 amino acids. J lost 8 bases, V lost 3 bases, and 10 bases had no gene match. The germline gives CDR1 ENHRY, CDR2 SYGVKD. CDR3 residues: CAISDTPGLAGKYEQFF. CDR3 nucleotides: TGTGCCATCAGTGACACCCCGGGACTAGCGGGGAAATATGAGCAGTTCTTC.

This clonotype was detected only a few times. This rearrangement joins TRBV29-1 to TRBJ2-7, with 10 bases identical to TRBD2. J gave up 6 bases and V 6 bases, and 8 bases lay outside the gene matches. This CDR3 has 13 amino acids. Germline V lookup: CDR1 SQVTM, CDR2 ANQGSEA. The CDR3: CSVGSGRSFEQYF. The CDR3 DNA reads as TGCAGCGTGGGTAGCGGGAGGAGCTTCGAGCAGTACTTC.

This clonotype was seen ten or more times. The V call is TRBV5-1, the J call TRBJ2-2; perhaps TRBD2 as D (5 bases). V lost 9 bases to trimming and J lost 0 bases, with 12 bases between them. The length of the CDR3 is 14 residues. Germline-derived CDR1 and CDR2 are SGHRS and YFSETQ. The CDR3 region has the DNA TGCGCCACCACACGGGGTACGAACACCGGGGAGCTGTTTTTT. Translating gives CATTRGTNTGELFF.

In its sample, this clonotype was seen a few times. The V gene is TRBV5-1, the J gene TRBJ1-1; tentative D call: TRBD1 (5 bases). Germline-derived CDR1 and CDR2 are SGHRS and YFSETQ. Trimming removed 1 base at V and 3 bases at J, with 22 bases between. The CDR3 runs 18 residues. CDR3 sequence reads: CASSLYWSQGPSDTEAFF. Here the CDR3 DNA reads TGCGCCAGCAGCTTGTATTGGAGCCAGGGCCCTTCGGACACTGAAGCTTTCTTT.

This clonotype was found a few times. V and J are TRBV29-1 and TRBJ2-1; TRBD1 agrees at 8 bases. This CDR3 comprises 14 residues. The V gene end was trimmed by 8 bases and the J gene end by 0 bases; junction bases not matched to a gene: 6. Germline lookup yields CDR1 SQVTM and CDR2 ANQGSEA. CDR3 protein: CSTLGQGSYNEQFF. The CDR3 coding sequence is TGCAGCACCTTAGGACAGGGCTCCTACAATGAGCAGTTCTTC.

The chain has TRBV10-2 and TRBJ2-3; 11 bases agree with TRBD2. Germline loops: CDR1 WSHSY, CDR2 SAAADI. This CDR3 comprises 16 residues. The junction had 10 bases not matched to a gene; V was cut back by 5 bases and J by 6 bases. The CDR3 DNA reads TGCGCCAGCAGTTCTTTGACTAGCGGGGTGGGGGATACGCAGTATTTT. Its protein product is CASSSLTSGVGDTQYF.

This clonotype was seen at least ten times. The chain uses TRBV6-4 and TRBJ2-2, with D unresolved. V dropped 3 bases and J dropped 3 bases, with 14 bases sitting between them. CDR3 length: 16 residues. Germline CDR1 MRHNA, CDR2 SNTAGT. The CDR3 region is CASSERAETHTGELFF. In nucleotides, the CDR3 is TGTGCCAGCAGTGAAAGGGCCGAAACTCACACCGGGGAGCTGTTTTTT.

This clonotype showed up many times. This chain connects TRBV12-3 or TRBV12-4 to TRBJ2-1; 7 nucleotides agree with TRBD2. J gave up 5 bases and V 2 bases, and 9 bases lay outside the gene matches. The CDR3 is 16 amino acids. The chain's CDR3 is CASSLRGGSRNNEQFF. As DNA, the CDR3 is TGTGCCAGCAGTTTAAGGGGCGGGAGTCGGAACAATGAGCAGTTCTTC.

The chain joins TRBV27 to TRBJ2-1, with TRBD2 matching over 12 bases. The CDR3 consists of 18 residues. Trimming cost V 5 bases and J 5 bases; bases outside gene matches: 13. Looked up from germline, CDR1 is MNHEY and CDR2 is SMNVEV (reference sequence). The CDR3 sequence is CASSRPPRLAGVNNEQFF. The CDR3 DNA follows: TGTGCCAGCAGTCGACCGCCTCGACTAGCGGGAGTTAACAATGAGCAGTTCTTC.

The V and J genes are TRBV20-1 and TRBJ2-1; no definite D call. This CDR3 region has 16 residues. From germline, CDR1 is DFQATT and CDR2 SNEGSKA (reference sequence). V lost 3 bases and J lost 9, with 24 bases in between. Written as DNA, the CDR3 is TGCAGTGCTAGCGGGCCCGGGCCCGTAACTGTTGCTGAGCAGTTCTTC. Its translation: CSASGPGPVTVAEQFF.

This clonotype was detected only a few times. V gene TRBV3-1 combines with J gene TRBJ2-7; weak D call: TRBD2 (5 bases). The CDR3 is 14 residues long. Germline CDR1 reads LGHDT; CDR2 reads YNNKEL (reference sequence). Trimming left V 0 bases short and J 3 bases short, with 9 bases between. As DNA, the CDR3 is TGTGCCAGCAGCCAAGAGGCGAGGGACTACGAGCAGTACTTC. Translating gives CASSQEARDYEQYF.

This chain joins TRBV18 and TRBJ2-5; no firm D call. Germline V CDR1 and CDR2: KGHSH, LQKENI. The CDR3 is 15 amino acids. V was cut by 2 bases and J by 4 bases, with 14 bases left in between. The CDR3 protein is CASSPSSLGGETQYF. The CDR3 DNA is TGTGCCAGCTCACCATCCTCCCTGGGTGGAGAGACCCAGTACTTC.